A single T cell receptor beta chain is shown here with its context. Cohort 3 donors counted as recovered after two negative PCRs, clearance, or resolved symptoms. The data were obtained in a study of blood T cell repertoires in COVID-19. Sequenced by immunoSEQ multiplex PCR; TCRdb stores in-frame clones only, minus some. Of a few hundred thousand clones listed, about 90% are singletons. Germline CDR1 KGHDR, CDR2 SFDVKD. V lost 3 bases and J lost 6; bases outside the gene matches: 1. This CDR3 has 13 amino acids. Sequenced material: PBMCs or T cells enriched from blood (not recorded which). This chain connects TRBV24-1 to TRBJ2-1, with 7 bases lining up with TRBD2. This TCR was recovered from a man in his thirties or forties who had recovered from COVID-19. CDR3 coding DNA: TGTGCCACCAGTGATGGGGGGGTCAATGAGCAGTTCTTC. Amino acids: CATSDGGVNEQFF.